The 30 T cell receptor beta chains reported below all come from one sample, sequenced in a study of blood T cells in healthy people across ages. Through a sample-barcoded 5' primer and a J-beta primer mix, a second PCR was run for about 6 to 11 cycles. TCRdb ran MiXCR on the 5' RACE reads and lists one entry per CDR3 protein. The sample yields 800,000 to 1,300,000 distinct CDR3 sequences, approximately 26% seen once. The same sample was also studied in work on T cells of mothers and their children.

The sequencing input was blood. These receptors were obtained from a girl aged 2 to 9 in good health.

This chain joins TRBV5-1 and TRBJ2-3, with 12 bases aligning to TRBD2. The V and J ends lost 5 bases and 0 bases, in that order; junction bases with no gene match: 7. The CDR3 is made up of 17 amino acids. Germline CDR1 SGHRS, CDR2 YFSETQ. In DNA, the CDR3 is TGCGCCAGCAGTTCAACCGGGACTAGCGGGAGCACAGATACGCAGTATTTT. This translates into CASSSTGTSGSTDTQYF.

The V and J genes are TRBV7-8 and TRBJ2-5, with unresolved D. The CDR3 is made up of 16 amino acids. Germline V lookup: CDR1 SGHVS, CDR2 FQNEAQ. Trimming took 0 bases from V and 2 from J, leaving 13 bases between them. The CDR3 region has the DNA TGTGCCAGCAGCTTAGCTTTAATGGATAGGCAAGAGACCCAGTACTTC. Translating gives CASSLALMDRQETQYF.

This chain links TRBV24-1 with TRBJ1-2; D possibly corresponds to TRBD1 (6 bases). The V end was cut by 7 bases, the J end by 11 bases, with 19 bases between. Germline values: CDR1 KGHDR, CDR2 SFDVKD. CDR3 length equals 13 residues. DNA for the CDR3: TGTGCCACCAGCTTACCAACGGGACAATCTTACACCTTC. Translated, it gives CATSLPTGQSYTF.

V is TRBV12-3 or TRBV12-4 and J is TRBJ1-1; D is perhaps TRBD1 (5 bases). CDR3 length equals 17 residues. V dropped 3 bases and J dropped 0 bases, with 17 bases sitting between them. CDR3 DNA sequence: TGTGCCAGCAGTTTCCCGAGGGGCGACATTATGAACACTGAAGCTTTCTTT. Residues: CASSFPRGDIMNTEAFF.

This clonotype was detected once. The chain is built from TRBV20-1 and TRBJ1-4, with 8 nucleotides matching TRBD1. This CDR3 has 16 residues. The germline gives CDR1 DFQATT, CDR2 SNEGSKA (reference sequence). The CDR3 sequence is CSASLEGTGKREKLFF. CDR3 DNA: TGCAGCGCGTCTCTCGAGGGGACAGGCAAGCGCGAAAAACTGTTTTTT.

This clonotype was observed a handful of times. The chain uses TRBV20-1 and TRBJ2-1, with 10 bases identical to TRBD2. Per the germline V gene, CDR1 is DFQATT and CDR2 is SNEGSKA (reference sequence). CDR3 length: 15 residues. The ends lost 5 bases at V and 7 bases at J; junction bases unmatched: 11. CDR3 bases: TGCAGTGCTTTTCGATATAGCGGGGGGTTTAATGAGCAGTTCTTC. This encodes CSAFRYSGGFNEQFF.

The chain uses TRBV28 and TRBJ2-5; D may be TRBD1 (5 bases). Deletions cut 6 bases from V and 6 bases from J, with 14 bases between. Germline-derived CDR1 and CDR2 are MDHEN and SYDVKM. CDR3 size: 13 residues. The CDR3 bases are TGTGCCAGCAGAGCCCAGGGTTTACAGACCCAGTACTTC. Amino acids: CASRAQGLQTQYF.

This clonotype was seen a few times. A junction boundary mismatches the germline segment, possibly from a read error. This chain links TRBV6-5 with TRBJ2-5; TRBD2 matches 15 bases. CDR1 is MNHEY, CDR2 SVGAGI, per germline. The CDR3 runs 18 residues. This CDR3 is CVSSPGLAGGLNQETQYF. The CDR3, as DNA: TGTGTCAGCAGCCCCGGACTAGCGGGGGGGCTGAATCAAGAGACCCAGTACTTC.

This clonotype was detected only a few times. CDR3 residues: CASRQGRDYGYTF. CDR3 bases: TGTGCCAGCAGACAAGGACGGGACTATGGCTACACCTTC. V is TRBV6-1 and J is TRBJ1-2; D is undetermined. Germline CDR1 reads MNHNS; CDR2 reads SASEGT. With 6 bases removed from V and 3 bases from J, the gap between germline ends came to 11 bases. The CDR3 loop spans 13 amino acids.

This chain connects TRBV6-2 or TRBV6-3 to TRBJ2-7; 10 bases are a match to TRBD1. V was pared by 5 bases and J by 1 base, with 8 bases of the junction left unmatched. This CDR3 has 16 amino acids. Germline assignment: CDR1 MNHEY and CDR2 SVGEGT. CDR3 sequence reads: CASSRPGTGASYEQYF. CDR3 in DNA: TGTGCCAGCAGTCGGCCCGGGACAGGGGCTTCCTACGAGCAGTACTTC.

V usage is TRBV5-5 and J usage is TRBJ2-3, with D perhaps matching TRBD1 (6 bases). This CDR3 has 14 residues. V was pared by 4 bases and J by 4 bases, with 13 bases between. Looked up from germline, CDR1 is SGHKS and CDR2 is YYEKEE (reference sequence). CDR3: CASSPGQLADTQYF. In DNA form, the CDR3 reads TGTGCCAGCAGCCCCGGACAGCTGGCAGATACGCAGTATTTT.

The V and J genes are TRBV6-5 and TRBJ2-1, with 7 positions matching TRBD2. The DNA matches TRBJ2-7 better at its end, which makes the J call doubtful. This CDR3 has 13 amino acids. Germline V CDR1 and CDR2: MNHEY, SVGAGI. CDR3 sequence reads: CASRKAGAYEQYF. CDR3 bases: TGTGCCAGCAGGAAGGCGGGAGCATACGAGCAGTACTTC.

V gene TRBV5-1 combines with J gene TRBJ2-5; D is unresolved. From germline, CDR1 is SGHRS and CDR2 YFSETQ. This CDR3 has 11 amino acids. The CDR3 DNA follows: TGCCTACCCGGGCGGAAAGAGACCCAGTACTTC. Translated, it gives CLPGRKETQYF.

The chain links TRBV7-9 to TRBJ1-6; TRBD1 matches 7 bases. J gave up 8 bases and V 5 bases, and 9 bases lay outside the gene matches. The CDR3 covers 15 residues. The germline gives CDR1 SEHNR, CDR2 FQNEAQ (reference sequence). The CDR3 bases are TGTGCCAGCAGCCAACCGGGACAGAGAGATTCACCCCTCCACTTT. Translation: CASSQPGQRDSPLHF.

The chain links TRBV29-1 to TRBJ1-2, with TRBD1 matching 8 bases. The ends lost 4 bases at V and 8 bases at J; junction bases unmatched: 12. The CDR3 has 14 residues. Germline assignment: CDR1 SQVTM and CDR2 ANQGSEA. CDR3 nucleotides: TGCAGCGTTGGGAACACCCAGGGGGCGCGAGGCTACACCTTC. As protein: CSVGNTQGARGYTF. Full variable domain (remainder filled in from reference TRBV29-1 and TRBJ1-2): SAVISQKPSRDICQRGTSLTIQCQVDSQVTMMFWYRQQPGQSLTLIATANQGSEATYESGFVIDKFPISRPNLTFSTLTVSNMSPEDSSIYLCSVGNTQGARGYTFGSGTRLTVV.

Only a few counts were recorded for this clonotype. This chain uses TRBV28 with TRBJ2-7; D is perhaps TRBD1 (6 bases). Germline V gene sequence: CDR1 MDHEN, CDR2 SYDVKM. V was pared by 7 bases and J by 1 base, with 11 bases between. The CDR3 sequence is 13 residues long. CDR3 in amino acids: CASNTGLSYEQYF. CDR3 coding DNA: TGTGCCAGCAACACAGGGCTTTCCTACGAGCAGTACTTC.

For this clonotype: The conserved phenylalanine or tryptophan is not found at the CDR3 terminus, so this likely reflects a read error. The DNA of the CDR3 is TGCAGTGCTAGTACGGGACTAGCGGTCACAGATACGCAGTATTCT. Translation gives CSASTGLAVTDTQYS. This rearrangement joins TRBV20-1 to TRBJ2-3; 11 positions agree with TRBD2. With V trimmed by 3 bases and J by 2 bases, 4 bases remained unmatched. This CDR3 spans 15 amino acids. CDR1 is DFQATT and CDR2 is SNEGSKA in the germline V gene (reference sequence).

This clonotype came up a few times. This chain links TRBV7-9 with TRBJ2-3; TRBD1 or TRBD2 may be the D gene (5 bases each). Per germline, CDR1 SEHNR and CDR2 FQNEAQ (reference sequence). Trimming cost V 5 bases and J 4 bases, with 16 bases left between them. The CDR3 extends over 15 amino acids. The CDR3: CASSLQGTLADTQYF. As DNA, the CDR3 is TGTGCCAGCAGCCTGCAAGGGACCTTGGCAGATACGCAGTATTTT.

The CDR3 loop reads CAISDPGVNEQFF. CDR3 coding DNA: TGTGCCATCAGTGACCCAGGGGTCAATGAGCAGTTCTTC. V gene TRBV10-3 combines with J gene TRBJ2-1, with D tentatively TRBD1 (6 bases). Germline CDR1 is ENHRY and CDR2 is SYGVKD. Trimming shortened V by 3 bases and J by 6 bases, and 9 bases separated the two germline ends. CDR3 length equals 13 residues.

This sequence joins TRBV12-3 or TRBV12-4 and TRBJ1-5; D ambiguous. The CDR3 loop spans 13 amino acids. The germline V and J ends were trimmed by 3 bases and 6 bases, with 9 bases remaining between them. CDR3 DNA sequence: TGTGCCAGCAGTTTTTTAGGACTTCAGCCCCAGCATTTT. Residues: CASSFLGLQPQHF.

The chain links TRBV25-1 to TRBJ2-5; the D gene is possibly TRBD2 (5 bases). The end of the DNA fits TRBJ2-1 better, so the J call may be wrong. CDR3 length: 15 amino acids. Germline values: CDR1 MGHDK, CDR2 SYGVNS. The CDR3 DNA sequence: TGTGCCAGCAGTGAATATGAAGGGCGAGGGAATGAGCAGTTCTTC. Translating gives CASSEYEGRGNEQFF.

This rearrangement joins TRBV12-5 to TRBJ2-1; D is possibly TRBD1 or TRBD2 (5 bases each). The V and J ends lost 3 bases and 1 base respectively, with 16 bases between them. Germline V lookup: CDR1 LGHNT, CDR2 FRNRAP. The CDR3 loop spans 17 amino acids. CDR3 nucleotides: TGTGCTAGTGGTTTCCTTCTCCGGGACGTATCCTACAATGAGCAGTTCTTC. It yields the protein CASGFLLRDVSYNEQFF.

CDR3 region: CASGPLPPGGLPYEQYF. The CDR3 DNA reads TGTGCCAGCGGCCCCTTACCTCCGGGGGGCCTGCCCTACGAGCAGTACTTC. This sequence joins TRBV7-3 and TRBJ2-7, with a tentative D call TRBD2 (7 bases). Germline V gives CDR1 SGHTA, CDR2 FQGTGA. The CDR3 has 17 amino acids. The germline V and J ends were trimmed by 8 bases and 2 bases, with 25 bases remaining between them.

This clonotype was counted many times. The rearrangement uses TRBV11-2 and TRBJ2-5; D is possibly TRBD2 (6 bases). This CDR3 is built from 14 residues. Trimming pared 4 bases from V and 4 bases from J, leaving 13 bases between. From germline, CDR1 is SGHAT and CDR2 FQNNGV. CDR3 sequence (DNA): TGTGCCAGCAGCTCCCCAGCGGGTGGAGAGACCCAGTACTTC. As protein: CASSSPAGGETQYF.

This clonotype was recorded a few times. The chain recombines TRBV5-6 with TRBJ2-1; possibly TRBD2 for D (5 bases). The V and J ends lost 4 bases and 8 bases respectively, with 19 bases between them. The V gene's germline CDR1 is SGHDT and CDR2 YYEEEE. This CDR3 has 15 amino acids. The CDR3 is CASSPGGFNPDEQFF. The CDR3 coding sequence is TGTGCCAGCAGCCCCGGAGGATTCAACCCCGATGAGCAGTTCTTC.

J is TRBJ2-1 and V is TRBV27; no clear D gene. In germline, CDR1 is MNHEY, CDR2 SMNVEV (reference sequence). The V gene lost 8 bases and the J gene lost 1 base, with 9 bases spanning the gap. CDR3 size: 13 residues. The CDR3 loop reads CASAAQSYNEQFF. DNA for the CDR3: TGTGCCAGCGCTGCGCAGTCCTACAATGAGCAGTTCTTC.

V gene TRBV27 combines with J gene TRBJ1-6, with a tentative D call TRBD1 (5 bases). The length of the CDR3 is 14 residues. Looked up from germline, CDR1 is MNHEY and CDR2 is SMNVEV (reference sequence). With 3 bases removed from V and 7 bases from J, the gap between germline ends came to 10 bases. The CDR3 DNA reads TGTGCCAGCAGTTTTGAGGGGCCAAATTCACCCCTCCACTTT. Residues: CASSFEGPNSPLHF.

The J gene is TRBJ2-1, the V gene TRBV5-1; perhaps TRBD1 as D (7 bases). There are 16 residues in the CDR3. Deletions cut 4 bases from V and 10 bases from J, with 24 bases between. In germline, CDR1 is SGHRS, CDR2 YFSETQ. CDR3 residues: CASSETGEVWVWEQFF. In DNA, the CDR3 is TGCGCCAGCAGCGAAACAGGGGAGGTGTGGGTTTGGGAGCAGTTCTTC.

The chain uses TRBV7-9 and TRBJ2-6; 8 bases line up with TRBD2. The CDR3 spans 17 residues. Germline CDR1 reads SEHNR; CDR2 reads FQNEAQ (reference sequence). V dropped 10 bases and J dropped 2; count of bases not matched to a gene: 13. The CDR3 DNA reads TGTGCCACCTCCCCATTCGGGGGGGCGACTGGGGCCAACGTCCTGACTTTC. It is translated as CATSPFGGATGANVLTF.

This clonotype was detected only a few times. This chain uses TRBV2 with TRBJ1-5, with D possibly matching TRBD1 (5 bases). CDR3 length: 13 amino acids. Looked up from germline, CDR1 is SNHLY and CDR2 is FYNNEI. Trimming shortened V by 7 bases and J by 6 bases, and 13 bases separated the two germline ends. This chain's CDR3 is CASKRQGGQPQHF. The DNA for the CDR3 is TGTGCCAGCAAAAGGCAGGGCGGTCAGCCCCAGCATTTT.